Listed below are T cell receptor beta chains from one sample, sequenced in a study of blood T cell repertoires in COVID-19. Clones were read by immunoSEQ multiplex PCR, and TCRdb kept only the in-frame ones, dropping some. Of more than 70,000 clones listed, 80% to 90% are singletons. Sequencing used peripheral blood. The receptors stem from a middle-aged man with acute or convalescent COVID-19. Each CDR3 is given with its conserved first and last residue. The D gene is left open where the match is weak. Clone size appears in some rows only: once, few, many, or a class for an expanded clone.

j_call cdr3_length clone_size d_call v_call cdr3_nt cdr3_aa
TRBJ2-1 13 . TRBD1 TRBV10-3 TGTGCCATCAGCGGACAGGGTGGCAATGAGCAGTTCTTC CAISGQGGNEQFF
TRBJ2-1 16 . . TRBV15 TGTGCCACCAGCAGAGATCGGGGCGGGGTTTTCAATGAGCAGTTCTTC CATSRDRGGVFNEQFF
TRBJ2-2 13 . TRBD1 TRBV6-5 TGTGCCAGCAAGGACAGGGTTTATTGGGAGCTGTTTTTT CASKDRVYWELFF
TRBJ1-1 13 . TRBD1 TRBV6-5 TGTGCCAGCATTAGGACAGGCAGCACTGAAGCTTTCTTT CASIRTGSTEAFF
TRBJ2-4 14 . . TRBV3-1/TRBV3-2 TGTGCCAGCAGCCAAGATCGTCGGGTAAACATTCAGTACTTC CASSQDRRVNIQYF
TRBJ1-2 15 once . TRBV5-1 TGCGCCAGCAGCCCGGAGGGGGGGCCAGGCTATGGCTACACCTTC CASSPEGGPGYGYTF
TRBJ1-6 15 . . TRBV30 TGTGCCTGGAGTGCACAGGGTTGGAGGAATTCACCCCTCCACTTT CAWSAQGWRNSPLHF
TRBJ2-5 13 . . TRBV28 TGTGCCAGCAGTTTATCGGTTCCAGAGACCCAGTACTTC CASSLSVPETQYF
TRBJ1-2 15 . TRBD1 TRBV19 TGTGCCAGTAGTGTCGTGGGACAGGGGCTTCAGGGCTACACCTTC CASSVVGQGLQGYTF
TRBJ1-2 12 . . TRBV27 TGTGCCAGCAGGGGGCGAAACTATGGCTACACCTTC CASRGRNYGYTF
TRBJ1-2 14 once TRBD1 TRBV6-5 TGTGCCAGCAATCCGGGACAGGGACTCTATGGCTACACCTTC CASNPGQGLYGYTF
TRBJ2-7 15 . TRBD2 TRBV5-4 TGTGCCAGCAGTCCCAGCGGGGGTGGACTCTACGAGCAGTACTTC CASSPSGGGLYEQYF
TRBJ1-2 14 once TRBD1 TRBV19 TGTGCCAGTAGTGATCAAGTGACAGGGACCGGCTACACCTTC CASSDQVTGTGYTF
TRBJ1-2 12 . . TRBV25-1 TGTGCCAGCAGTGTCACTAACTATGGCTACACCTTC CASSVTNYGYTF
TRBJ2-2 14 . TRBD1 TRBV6-5 TGTGCCTGCTCAGGGGGTGCGCACACCGGGGAGCTGTTTTTT CACSGGAHTGELFF
TRBJ2-3 13 . . TRBV19 TGTGCCAGTAGCTCCGGGGGCACAGATACGCAGTATTTT CASSSGGTDTQYF
TRBJ1-4 14 . . TRBV3-1/TRBV3-2 TGTGCCAGCAGCCAAGGAGGGTTCAATGAAAAACTGTTTTTT CASSQGGFNEKLFF
TRBJ2-1 14 . TRBD1 TRBV6-5 TGTGCCAGCAGTTACCGGCAGGGGGTCAATGAGCAGTTCTTC CASSYRQGVNEQFF
TRBJ2-7 13 . . TRBV7-8 TGTGCCAGCAGCTCCCGACTAGTAGGGGAGCAGTACTTC CASSSRLVGEQYF
TRBJ1-2 15 . . TRBV6-1 TGTGCCAGCAGTGAAGCGAACACTGGCCGGGGAGGCTACACCTTC CASSEANTGRGGYTF
TRBJ2-5 15 . . TRBV25-1 TGTGCCAGCAGACCCCGGGGAGGCCCGCAAGAGACCCAGTACTTC CASRPRGGPQETQYF
TRBJ2-2 14 . TRBD1 TRBV6-5 TGTGCCAGCAGGCGACAGGGCGGCACCGGGGAGCTGTTTTTT CASRRQGGTGELFF
TRBJ2-1 15 . TRBD2 TRBV5-3 TGTGCCAGAAGTCGAAGCGGGGGAACTTACAATGAGCAGTTCTTC CARSRSGGTYNEQFF
TRBJ2-7 15 . . TRBV19 TGTGCCAGTAGGCTAGGCTCAGGGGCTGCCTACGAGCAGTACTTC CASRLGSGAAYEQYF
TRBJ1-1 14 once . TRBV9 TGTGCCAGCAGCGTAGTAAATGGAGTGGCTGAAGCTTTCTTT CASSVVNGVAEAFF
TRBJ1-1 17 . TRBD1 TRBV19 TGTGCCAGTAGTAAAAACAGGGGTTCCCATGTGAACACTGAAGCTTTCTTT CASSKNRGSHVNTEAFF
TRBJ1-2 15 once TRBD1 TRBV6-1 TGTGCCAGCAGTGAAGCTGCCCGGGACAGGTATGGCTACACCTTC CASSEAARDRYGYTF
TRBJ1-2 14 . . TRBV25-1 TGTGCCAGCATTAATATCGGGAAGGACTATGGCTACACCTTC CASINIGKDYGYTF
TRBJ1-2 15 . TRBD1 TRBV14 TGTGCCAGCAGTCGACTAATAACAGGGGGCTTTGGCTACACCTTC CASSRLITGGFGYTF
TRBJ2-5 15 . . TRBV28 TGTGCCAGCAGCTTGGGGGGGGCCAGCCAAGAGACCCAGTACTTC CASSLGGASQETQYF
TRBJ2-3 18 once . TRBV6-1 TGTGCCAGCAGTGTGGGTCTAGAATGGTTAATTGGCACAGATACGCAGTATTTT CASSVGLEWLIGTDTQYF
TRBJ2-2 15 . TRBD1 TRBV5-5 TGTGCCAGCAGCCTAGACGCAGGGGGAACCGGGGAGCTGTTTTTT CASSLDAGGTGELFF
TRBJ2-5 13 . . TRBV7-2 TGTGCCAGCTCTACCTGGGGGGTAGAGACCCAGTACTTC CASSTWGVETQYF
TRBJ2-5 11 . . TRBV10-3 TGTGCCATCAGTGGAGGAGAGACCCAGTACTTC CAISGGETQYF
TRBJ1-3 15 . . TRBV3-1/TRBV3-2 TGTGCCAGCAGCCAAACCGGGACTATTGGAAACACCATATATTTT CASSQTGTIGNTIYF
TRBJ1-1 14 few TRBD1 TRBV5-1 TGCGCCAGCAGCCCGACAGGGGTCTACACTGAAGCTTTCTTT CASSPTGVYTEAFF
TRBJ1-4 13 . . TRBV9 TGTGCCAGCAGCGTAAGCGGTAATGAAAAACTGTTTTTT CASSVSGNEKLFF
TRBJ1-3 14 few . TRBV6-1 TGTGCCAGCAGTGAACAGGGAACAGGAAACACCATATATTTT CASSEQGTGNTIYF